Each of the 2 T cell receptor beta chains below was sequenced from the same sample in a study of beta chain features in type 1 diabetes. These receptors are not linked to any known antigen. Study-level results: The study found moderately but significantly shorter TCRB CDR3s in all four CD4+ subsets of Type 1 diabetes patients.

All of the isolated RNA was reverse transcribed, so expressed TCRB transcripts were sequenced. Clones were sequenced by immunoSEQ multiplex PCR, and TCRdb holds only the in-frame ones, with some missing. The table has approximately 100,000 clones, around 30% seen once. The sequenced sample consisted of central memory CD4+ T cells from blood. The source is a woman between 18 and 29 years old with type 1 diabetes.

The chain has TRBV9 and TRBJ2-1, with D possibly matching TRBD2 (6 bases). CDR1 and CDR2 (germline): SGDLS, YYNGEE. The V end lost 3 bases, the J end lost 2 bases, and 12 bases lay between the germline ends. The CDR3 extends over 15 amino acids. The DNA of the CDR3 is TGTGCCAGCAGCGCGGGACTGTGGGCCTACAATGAGCAGTTCTTC. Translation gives CASSAGLWAYNEQFF.

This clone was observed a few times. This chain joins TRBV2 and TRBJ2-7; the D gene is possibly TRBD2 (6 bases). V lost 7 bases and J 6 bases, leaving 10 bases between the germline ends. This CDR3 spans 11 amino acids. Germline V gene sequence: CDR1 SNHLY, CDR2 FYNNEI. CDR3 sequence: CASTTRGEQYF. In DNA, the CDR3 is TGTGCCAGCACGACTAGAGGCGAGCAGTACTTC.